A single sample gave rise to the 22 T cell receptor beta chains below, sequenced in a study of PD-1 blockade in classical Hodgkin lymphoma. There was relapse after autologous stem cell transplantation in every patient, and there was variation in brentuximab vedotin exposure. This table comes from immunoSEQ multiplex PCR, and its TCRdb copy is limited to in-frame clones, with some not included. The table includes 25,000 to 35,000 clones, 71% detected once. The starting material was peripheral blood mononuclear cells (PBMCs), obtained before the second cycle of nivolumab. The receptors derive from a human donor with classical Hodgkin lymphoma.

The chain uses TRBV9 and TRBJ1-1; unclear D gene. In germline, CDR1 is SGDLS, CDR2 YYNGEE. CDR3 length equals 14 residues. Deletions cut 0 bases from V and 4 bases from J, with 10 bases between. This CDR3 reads CASSVGQSFTEAFF. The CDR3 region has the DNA TGTGCCAGCAGCGTAGGTCAGAGTTTCACTGAAGCTTTCTTT.

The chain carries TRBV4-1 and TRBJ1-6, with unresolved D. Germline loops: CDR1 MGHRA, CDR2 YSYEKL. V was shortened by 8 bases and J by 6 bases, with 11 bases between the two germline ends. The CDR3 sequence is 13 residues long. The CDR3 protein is CASAMGFNSPLHF. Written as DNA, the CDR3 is TGCGCCAGCGCTATGGGGTTTAATTCACCCCTCCACTTT.

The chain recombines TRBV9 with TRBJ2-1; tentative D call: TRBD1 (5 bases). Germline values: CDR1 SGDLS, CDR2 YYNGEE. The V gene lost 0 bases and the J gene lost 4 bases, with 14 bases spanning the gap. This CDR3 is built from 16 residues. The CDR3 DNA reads TGTGCCAGCAGCGTAGGTTCGGACATGCTATACAATGAGCAGTTCTTC. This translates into CASSVGSDMLYNEQFF.

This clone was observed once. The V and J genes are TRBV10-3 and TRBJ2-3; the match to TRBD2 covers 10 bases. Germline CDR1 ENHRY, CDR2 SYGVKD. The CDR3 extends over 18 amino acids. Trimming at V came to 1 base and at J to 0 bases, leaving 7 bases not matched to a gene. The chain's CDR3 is CAISEWLAGATSTDTQYF. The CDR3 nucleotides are TGTGCCATCAGTGAGTGGCTAGCGGGGGCGACTAGCACAGATACGCAGTATTTT.

CDR3 loop: CASSFGGEVNEQFF. The CDR3 bases are TGTGCCAGCAGCTTTGGGGGGGAGGTCAATGAGCAGTTCTTC. The V and J genes are TRBV7-9 and TRBJ2-1; 7 bases fit TRBD2. Looked up from germline, CDR1 is SEHNR and CDR2 is FQNEAQ (reference sequence). V gave up 3 bases and J gave up 6 bases; unmatched junction bases: 5. The CDR3 contains 14 residues.

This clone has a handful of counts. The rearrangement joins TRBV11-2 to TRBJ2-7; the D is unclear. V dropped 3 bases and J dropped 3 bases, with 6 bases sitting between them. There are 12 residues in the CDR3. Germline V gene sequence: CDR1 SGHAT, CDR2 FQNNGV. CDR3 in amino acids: CASSLVGYEQYF. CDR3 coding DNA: TGTGCCAGCAGCTTGGTCGGCTACGAGCAGTACTTC.

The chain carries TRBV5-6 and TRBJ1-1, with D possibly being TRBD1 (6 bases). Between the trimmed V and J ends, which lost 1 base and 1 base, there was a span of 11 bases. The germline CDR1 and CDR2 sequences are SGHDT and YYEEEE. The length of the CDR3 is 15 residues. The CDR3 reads CASSLFQGRNTEAFF. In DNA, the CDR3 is TGTGCCAGCAGCTTGTTTCAGGGGAGGAACACTGAAGCTTTCTTT. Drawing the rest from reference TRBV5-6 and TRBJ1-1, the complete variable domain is DAGVTQSPTHLIKTRGQQVTLRCSPKSGHDTVSWYQQALGQGPQFIFQYYEEEERQRGNFPDRFSGHQFPNYSSELNVNALLLGDSALYLCASSLFQGRNTEAFFGQGTRLTVV.

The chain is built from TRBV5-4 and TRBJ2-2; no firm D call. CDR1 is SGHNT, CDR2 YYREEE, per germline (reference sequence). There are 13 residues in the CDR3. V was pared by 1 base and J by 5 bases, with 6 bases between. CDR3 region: CASSLFGTGELFF. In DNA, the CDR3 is TGTGCCAGCAGCTTGTTTGGAACCGGGGAGCTGTTTTTT.

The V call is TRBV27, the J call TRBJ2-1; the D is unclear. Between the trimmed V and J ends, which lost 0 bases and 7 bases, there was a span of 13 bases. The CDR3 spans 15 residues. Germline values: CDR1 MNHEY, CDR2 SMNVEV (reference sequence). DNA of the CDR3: TGTGCCAGCAGTTTATCTGAGTATCAGGTTAATGAGCAGTTCTTC. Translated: CASSLSEYQVNEQFF.

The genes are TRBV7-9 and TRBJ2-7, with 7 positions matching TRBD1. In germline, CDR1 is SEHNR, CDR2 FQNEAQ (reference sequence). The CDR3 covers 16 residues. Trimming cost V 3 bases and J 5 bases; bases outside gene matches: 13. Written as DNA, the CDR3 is TGTGCCAGCAGCTTTCTCACCTCAGACAGGGTCCACGAGCAGTACTTC. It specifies CASSFLTSDRVHEQYF.

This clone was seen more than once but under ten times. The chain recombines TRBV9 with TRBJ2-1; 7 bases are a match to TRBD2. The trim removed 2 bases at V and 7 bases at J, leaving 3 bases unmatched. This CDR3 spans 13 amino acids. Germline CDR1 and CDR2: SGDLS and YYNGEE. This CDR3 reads CASSVRGGNEQFF. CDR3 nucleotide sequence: TGTGCCAGCAGCGTGAGGGGAGGGAATGAGCAGTTCTTC.

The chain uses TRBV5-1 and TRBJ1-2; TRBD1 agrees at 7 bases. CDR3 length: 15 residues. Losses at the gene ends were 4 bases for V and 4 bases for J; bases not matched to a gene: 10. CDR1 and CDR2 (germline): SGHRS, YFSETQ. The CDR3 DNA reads TGCGCCAGCAGCCCGGACAGGAATCACTTCTATGGCTACACCTTC. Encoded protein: CASSPDRNHFYGYTF.

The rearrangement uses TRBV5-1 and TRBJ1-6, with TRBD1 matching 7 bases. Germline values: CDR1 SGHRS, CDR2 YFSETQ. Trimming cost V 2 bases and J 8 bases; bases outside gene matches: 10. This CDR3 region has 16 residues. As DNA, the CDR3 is TGCGCCAGCAGCTTCCAGGGGGGGGGCCGAGATTCACCCCTCCACTTT. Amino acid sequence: CASSFQGGGRDSPLHF.

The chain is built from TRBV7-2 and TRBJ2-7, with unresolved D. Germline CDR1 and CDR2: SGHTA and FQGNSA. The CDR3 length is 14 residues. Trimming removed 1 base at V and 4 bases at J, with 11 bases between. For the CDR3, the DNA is TGTGCCAGCAGCTTAGAAGATTCGCATTACGAGCAGTACTTC. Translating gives CASSLEDSHYEQYF.

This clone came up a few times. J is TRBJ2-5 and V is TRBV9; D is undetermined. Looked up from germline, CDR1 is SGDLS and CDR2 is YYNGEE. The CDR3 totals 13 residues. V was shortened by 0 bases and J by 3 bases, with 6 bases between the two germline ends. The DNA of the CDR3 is TGTGCCAGCAGCGTAGGGGCAAAAGAGACCCAGTACTTC. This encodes CASSVGAKETQYF.

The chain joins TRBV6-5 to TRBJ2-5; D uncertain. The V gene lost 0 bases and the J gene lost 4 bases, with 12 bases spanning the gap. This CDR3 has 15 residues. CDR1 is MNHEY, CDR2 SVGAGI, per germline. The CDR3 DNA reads TGTGCCAGCAGTTACTCGGGTCTACCCGGAGAGACCCAGTACTTC. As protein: CASSYSGLPGETQYF.

CDR3 sequence reads: CASSLNPGNEQYF. The CDR3, as DNA: TGTGCCAGCAGCTTAAATCCAGGAAACGAGCAGTACTTC. The chain combines TRBV7-9 with TRBJ2-7, with D uncertain. CDR1 and CDR2 from the germline V gene are SEHNR and FQNEAQ (reference sequence). V was shortened by 2 bases and J by 5 bases, with 10 bases between the two germline ends. The CDR3 contains 13 residues.

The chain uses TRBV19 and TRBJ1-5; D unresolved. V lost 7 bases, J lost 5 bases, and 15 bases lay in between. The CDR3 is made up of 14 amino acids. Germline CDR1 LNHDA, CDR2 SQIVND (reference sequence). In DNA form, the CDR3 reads TGTGCCAGTAAGAGGGTAGACATTGATCAGCCCCAGCATTTT. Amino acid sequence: CASKRVDIDQPQHF.

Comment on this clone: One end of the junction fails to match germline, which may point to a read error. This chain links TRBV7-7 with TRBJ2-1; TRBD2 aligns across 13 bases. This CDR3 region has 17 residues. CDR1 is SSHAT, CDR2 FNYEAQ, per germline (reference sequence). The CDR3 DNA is TGTGCTAGCAGCCTCGGACTAGCGGGGGTTTCTGGTGATGAGCAGTTCTTC. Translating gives CASSLGLAGVSGDEQFF.

The CDR3 region is CASSIGQTGGTEAFF. DNA for the CDR3: TGTGCCAGTAGTATCGGGCAGACAGGGGGCACTGAAGCTTTCTTT. The chain uses TRBV19 and TRBJ1-1, with 9 nucleotides matching TRBD1. CDR1 and CDR2 from the germline V gene are LNHDA and SQIVND (reference sequence). The V segment lost 3 bases and the J segment 4 bases; nucleotides outside the gene matches: 6. The CDR3 loop spans 15 amino acids.

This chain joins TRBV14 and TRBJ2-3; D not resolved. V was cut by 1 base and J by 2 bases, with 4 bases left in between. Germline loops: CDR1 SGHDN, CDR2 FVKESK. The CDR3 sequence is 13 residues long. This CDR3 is CASSQGNTDTQYF. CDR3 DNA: TGTGCCAGCAGCCAAGGGAACACAGATACGCAGTATTTT.

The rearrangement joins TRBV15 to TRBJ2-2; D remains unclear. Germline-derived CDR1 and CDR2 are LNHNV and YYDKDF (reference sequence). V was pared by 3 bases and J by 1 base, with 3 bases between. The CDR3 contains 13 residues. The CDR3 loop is CATSRGNTGELFF. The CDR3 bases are TGTGCCACCAGCAGGGGGAACACCGGGGAGCTGTTTTTT.